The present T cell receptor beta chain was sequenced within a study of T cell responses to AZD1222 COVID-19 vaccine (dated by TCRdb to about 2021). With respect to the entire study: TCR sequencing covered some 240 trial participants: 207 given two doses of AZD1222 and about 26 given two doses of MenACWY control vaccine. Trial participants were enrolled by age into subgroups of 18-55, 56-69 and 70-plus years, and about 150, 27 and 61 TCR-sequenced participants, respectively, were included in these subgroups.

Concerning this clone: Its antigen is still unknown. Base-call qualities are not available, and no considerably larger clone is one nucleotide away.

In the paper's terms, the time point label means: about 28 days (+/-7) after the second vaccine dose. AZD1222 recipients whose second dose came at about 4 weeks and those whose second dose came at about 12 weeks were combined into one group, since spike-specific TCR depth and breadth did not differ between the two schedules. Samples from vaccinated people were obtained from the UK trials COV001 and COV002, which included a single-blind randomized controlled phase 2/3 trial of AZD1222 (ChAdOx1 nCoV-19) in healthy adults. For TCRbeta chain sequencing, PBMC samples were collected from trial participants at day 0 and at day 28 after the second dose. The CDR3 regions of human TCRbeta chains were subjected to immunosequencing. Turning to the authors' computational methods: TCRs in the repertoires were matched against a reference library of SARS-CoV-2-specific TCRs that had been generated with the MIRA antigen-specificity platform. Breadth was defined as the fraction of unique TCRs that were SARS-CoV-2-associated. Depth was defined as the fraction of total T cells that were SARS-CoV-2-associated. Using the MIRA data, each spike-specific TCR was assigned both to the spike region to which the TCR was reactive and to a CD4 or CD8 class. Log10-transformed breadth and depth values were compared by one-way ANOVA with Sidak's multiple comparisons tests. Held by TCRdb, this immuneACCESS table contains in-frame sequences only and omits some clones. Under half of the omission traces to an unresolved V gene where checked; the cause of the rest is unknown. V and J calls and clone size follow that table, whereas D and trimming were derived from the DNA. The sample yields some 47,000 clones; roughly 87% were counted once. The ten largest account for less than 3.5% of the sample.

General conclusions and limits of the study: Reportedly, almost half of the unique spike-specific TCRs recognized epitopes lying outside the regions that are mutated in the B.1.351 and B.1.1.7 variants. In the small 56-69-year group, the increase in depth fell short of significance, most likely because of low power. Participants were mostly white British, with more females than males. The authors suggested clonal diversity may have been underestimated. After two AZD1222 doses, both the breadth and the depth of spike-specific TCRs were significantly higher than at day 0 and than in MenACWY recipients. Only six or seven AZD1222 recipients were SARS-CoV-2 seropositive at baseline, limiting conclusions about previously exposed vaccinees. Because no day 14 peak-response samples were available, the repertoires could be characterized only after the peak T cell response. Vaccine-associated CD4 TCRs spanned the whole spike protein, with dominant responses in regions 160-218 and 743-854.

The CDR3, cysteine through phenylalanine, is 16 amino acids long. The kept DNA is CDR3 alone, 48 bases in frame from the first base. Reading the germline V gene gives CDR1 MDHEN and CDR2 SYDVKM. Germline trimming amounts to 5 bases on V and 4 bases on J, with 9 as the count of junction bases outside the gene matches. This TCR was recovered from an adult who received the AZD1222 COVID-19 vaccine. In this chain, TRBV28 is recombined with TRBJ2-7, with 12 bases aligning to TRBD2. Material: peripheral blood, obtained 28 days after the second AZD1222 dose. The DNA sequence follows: TGTGCCAGCAGTCCCTCCCCTAGCGGGAGGGCGTACGAGCAGTACTTC. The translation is CASSPSPSGRAYEQYF. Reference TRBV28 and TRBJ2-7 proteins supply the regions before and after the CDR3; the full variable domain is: DVKVTQSSRYLVKRTGEKVFLECVQDMDHENMFWYRQDPGLGLRLIYFSYDVKMKEKGDIPEGYSVSREKKERFSLILESASTNQTSMYLCASSPSPSGRAYEQYFGPGTRLTVT.